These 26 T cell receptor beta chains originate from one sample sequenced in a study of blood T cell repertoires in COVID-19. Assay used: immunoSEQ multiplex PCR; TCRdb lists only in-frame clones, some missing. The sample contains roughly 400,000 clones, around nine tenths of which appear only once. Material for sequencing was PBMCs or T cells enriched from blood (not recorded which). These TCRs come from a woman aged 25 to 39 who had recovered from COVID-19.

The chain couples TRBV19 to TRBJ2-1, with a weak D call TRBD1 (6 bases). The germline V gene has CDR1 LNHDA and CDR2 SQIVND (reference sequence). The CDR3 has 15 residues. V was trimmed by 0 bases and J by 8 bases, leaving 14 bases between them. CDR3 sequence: CASSIEGHLYDEQFF. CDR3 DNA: TGTGCCAGTAGTATAGAGGGACATCTTTACGATGAGCAGTTCTTC. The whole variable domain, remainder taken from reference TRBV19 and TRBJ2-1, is DGGITQSPKYLFRKEGQNVTLSCEQNLNHDAMYWYRQDPGQGLRLIYYSQIVNDFQKGDIAEGYSVSREKKESFPLTVTSAQKNPTAFYLCASSIEGHLYDEQFFGPGTRLTVL.

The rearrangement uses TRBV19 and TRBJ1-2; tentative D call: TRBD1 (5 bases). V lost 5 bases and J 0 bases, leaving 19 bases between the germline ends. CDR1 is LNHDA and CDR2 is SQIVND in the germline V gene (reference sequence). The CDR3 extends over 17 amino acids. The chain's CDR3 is CASSLRGLGSANYGYTF. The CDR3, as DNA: TGTGCCAGTAGTCTAAGGGGTCTTGGGTCTGCTAACTATGGCTACACCTTC.

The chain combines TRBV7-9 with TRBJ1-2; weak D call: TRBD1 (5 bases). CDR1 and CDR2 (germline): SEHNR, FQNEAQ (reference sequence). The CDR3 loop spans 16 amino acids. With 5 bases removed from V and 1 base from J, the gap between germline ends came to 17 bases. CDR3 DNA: TGTGCCAGCAGCCCGAGAGCAGACAGCTTTAACTATGGCTACACCTTC. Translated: CASSPRADSFNYGYTF.

Here the CDR3 reads CAISGGGTKPNYGYTF. The DNA for the CDR3 is TGTGCCATCAGTGGCGGGGGGACAAAGCCCAACTATGGCTACACCTTC. This rearrangement joins TRBV10-3 to TRBJ1-2, with a tentative D call TRBD1 (6 bases). The V gene lost 4 bases and the J gene lost 2 bases, with 17 bases spanning the gap. Germline lookup yields CDR1 ENHRY and CDR2 SYGVKD. CDR3 size: 16 residues.

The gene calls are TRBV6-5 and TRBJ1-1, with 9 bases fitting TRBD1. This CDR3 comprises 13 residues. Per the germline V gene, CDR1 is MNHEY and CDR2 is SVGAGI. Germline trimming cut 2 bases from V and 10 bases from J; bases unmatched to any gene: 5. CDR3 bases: TGTGCCAGCAGTTACCCAGACAGGGGGGGAGCTTTCTTT. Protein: CASSYPDRGGAFF.

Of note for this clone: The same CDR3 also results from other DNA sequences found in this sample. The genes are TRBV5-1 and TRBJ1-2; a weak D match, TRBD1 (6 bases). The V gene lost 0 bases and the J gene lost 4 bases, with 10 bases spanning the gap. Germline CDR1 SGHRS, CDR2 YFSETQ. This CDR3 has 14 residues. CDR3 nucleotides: TGCGCCAGCAGCTTGGGAGGACAGACCTATGGCTACACCTTC. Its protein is CASSLGGQTYGYTF.

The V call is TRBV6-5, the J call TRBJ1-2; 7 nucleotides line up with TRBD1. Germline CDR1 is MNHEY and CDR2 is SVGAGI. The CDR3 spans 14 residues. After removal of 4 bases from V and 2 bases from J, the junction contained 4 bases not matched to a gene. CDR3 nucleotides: TGTGCCAGCAGTTCCGGGACAGAAAACTATGGCTACACCTTC. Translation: CASSSGTENYGYTF.

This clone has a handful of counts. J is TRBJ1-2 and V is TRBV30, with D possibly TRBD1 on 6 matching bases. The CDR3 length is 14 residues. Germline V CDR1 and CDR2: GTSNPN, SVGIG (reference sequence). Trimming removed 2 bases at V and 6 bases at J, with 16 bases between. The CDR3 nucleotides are TGTGCCTGGAGTTCAGCAGGCAGGGGAAATGGCTACACCTTC. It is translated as CAWSSAGRGNGYTF.

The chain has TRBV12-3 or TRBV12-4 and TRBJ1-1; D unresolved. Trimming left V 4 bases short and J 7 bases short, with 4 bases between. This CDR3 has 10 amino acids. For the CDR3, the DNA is TGTGCCAGCAGTTCGGTTGAAGCTTTCTTT. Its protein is CASSSVEAFF.

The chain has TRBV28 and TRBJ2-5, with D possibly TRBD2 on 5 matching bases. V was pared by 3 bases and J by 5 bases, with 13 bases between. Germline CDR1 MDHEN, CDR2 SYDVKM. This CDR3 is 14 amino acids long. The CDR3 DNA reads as TGTGCCAGCAGTTTCCCCGCGGAGGCGGAGACCCAGTACTTC. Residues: CASSFPAEAETQYF.

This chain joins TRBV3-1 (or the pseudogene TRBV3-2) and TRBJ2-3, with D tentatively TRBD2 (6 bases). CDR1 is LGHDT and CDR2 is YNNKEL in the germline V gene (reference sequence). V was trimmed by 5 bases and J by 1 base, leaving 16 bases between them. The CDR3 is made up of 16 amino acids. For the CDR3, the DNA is TGTGCCAGCAGCTCGGGACTTAACACCCGCACAGATACGCAGTATTTT. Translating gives CASSSGLNTRTDTQYF.

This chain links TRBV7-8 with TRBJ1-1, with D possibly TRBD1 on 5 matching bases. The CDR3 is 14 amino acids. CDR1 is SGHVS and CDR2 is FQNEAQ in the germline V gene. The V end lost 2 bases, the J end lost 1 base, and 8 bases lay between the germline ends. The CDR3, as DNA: TGTGCCAGCAGCTTATTGGGGCGGAACACTGAAGCTTTCTTT. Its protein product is CASSLLGRNTEAFF.

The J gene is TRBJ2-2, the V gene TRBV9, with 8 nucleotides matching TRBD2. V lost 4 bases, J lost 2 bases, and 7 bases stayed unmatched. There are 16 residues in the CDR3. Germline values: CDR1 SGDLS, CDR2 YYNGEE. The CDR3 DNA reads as TGTGCCAGCAGCTGGAGCGGGACTAGAAACACCGGGGAGCTGTTTTTT. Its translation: CASSWSGTRNTGELFF.

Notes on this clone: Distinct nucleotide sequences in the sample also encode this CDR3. CDR3 sequence: CASSLGQGADEQYF. Written as DNA, the CDR3 is TGCGCCAGCAGCCTAGGACAGGGGGCGGACGAGCAGTACTTC. The V gene is TRBV5-1, the J gene TRBJ2-7; 11 nucleotides agree with TRBD1. V shed 4 bases and J 5 bases; nucleotides not matched to a gene: 5. The length of the CDR3 is 14 residues. Germline lookup yields CDR1 SGHRS and CDR2 YFSETQ. Combining the CDR3 with reference TRBV5-1 and TRBJ2-7 gives the whole variable domain KAGVTQTPRYLIKTRGQQVTLSCSPISGHRSVSWYQQTPGQGLQFLFEYFSETQRNKGNFPGRFSGRQFSNSRSEMNVSTLELGDSALYLCASSLGQGADEQYFGPGTRLTVT.

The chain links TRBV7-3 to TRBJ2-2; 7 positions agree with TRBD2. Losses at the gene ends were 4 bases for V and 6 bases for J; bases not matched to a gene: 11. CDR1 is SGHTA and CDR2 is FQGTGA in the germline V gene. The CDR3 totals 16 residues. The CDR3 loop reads CASSSPLVGRAGELFF. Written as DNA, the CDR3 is TGTGCCAGCAGCTCTCCGTTAGTAGGGAGGGCCGGGGAGCTGTTTTTT.

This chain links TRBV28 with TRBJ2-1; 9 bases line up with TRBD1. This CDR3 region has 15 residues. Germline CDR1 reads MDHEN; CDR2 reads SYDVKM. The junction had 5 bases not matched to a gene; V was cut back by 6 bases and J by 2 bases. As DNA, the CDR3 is TGTGCCAGCAGCTCCGGGGACAGGGCCTACAATGAGCAGTTCTTC. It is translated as CASSSGDRAYNEQFF.

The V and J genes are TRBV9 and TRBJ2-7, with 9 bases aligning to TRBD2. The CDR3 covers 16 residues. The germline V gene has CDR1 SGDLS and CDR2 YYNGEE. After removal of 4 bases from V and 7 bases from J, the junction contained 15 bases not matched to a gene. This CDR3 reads CASSPLSSGGYGEQYF. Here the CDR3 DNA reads TGTGCCAGCAGCCCCCTCAGTAGCGGGGGTTATGGGGAGCAGTACTTC.

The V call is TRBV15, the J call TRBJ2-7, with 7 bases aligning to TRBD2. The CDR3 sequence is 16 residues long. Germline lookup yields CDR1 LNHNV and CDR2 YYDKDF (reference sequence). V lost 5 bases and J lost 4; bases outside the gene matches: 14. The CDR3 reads CATSEGGAGAAYEQYF. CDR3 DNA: TGTGCCACCAGCGAGGGAGGGGCAGGCGCCGCTTACGAGCAGTACTTC.

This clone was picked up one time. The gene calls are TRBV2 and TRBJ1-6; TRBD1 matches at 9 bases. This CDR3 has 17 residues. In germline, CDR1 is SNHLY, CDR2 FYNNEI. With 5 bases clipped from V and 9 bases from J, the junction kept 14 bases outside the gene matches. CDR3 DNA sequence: TGTGCCAGCAGTCGGACAGGGGTTTCCATATTGGGTTCACCCCTCCACTTT. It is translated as CASSRTGVSILGSPLHF.

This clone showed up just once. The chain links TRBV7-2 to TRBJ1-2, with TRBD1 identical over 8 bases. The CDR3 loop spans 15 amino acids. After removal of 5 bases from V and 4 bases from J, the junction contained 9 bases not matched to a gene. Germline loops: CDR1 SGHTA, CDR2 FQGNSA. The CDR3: CASSPRTGSGYGYTF. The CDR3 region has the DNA TGTGCCAGCAGCCCCCGGACAGGGAGTGGCTATGGCTACACCTTC.

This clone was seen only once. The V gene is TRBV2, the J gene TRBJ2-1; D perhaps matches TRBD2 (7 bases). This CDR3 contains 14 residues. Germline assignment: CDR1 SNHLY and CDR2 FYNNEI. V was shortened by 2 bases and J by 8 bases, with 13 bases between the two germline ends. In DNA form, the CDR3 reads TGTGCCAGCAGTGAAAGTACAGGGAGGGATGAGCAGTTCTTC. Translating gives CASSESTGRDEQFF.

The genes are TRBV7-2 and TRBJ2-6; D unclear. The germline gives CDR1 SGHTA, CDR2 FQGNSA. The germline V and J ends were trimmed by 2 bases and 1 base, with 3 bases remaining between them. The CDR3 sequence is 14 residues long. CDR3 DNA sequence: TGTGCCAGCAGCTTACCGTCTGGGGCCAACGTCCTGACTTTC. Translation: CASSLPSGANVLTF.

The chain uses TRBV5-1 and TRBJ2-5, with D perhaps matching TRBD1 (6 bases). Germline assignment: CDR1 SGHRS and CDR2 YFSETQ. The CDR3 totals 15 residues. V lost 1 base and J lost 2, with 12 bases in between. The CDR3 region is CASSLTGMGQETQYF. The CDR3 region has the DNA TGCGCCAGCAGCTTGACAGGGATGGGTCAAGAGACCCAGTACTTC.

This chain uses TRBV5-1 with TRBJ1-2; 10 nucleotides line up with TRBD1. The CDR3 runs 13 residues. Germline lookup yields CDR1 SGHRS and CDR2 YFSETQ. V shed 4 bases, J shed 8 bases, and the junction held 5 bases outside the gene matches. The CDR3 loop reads CASSPRTGGGYTF. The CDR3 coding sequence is TGCGCCAGCAGCCCGCGGACAGGGGGGGGCTACACCTTC.

The CDR3 DNA is TGTGCCAGTAGTAGTGACAGGAACAATCAGCCCCAGCATTTT. It translates to CASSSDRNNQPQHF. The rearrangement uses TRBV19 and TRBJ1-5; tentative D call: TRBD1 (6 bases). Germline V gives CDR1 LNHDA, CDR2 SQIVND (reference sequence). CDR3 length: 14 amino acids. V was cut by 4 bases and J by 3 bases, with 10 bases left in between.

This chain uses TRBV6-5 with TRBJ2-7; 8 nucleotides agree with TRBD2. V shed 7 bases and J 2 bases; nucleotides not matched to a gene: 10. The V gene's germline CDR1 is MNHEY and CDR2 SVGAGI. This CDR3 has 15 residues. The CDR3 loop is CASTPPGRGAYEQYF. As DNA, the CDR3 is TGTGCCAGCACTCCTCCTGGGCGGGGGGCCTACGAGCAGTACTTC.